The 17 T cell receptor beta chains presented below share a single source sample, sequenced in a study of T cell changes during pregnancy in multiple sclerosis. Sequencing was performed with immunoSEQ multiplex PCR; in TCRdb, only in-frame clones are kept and a portion is missing. Seen here are around 75,000 clones, around 94% observed once, and the top ten hold less than 0.15%. The sample consisted of CD4+ T cells from peripheral blood mononuclear cells, taken after pregnancy. The receptors come from a female donor with multiple sclerosis, enrolled in a pregnancy study.

This clone is a singleton in its sample. The genes are TRBV19 and TRBJ1-2, with 8 nucleotides matching TRBD1. CDR1 is LNHDA, CDR2 SQIVND, per germline (reference sequence). The CDR3 length is 13 residues. Unmatched junction bases numbered 7, after V lost 6 bases and J lost 7 bases. CDR3 DNA sequence: TGTGCCAGTAGCAGCGGGACAGGTTTTGGCTACACCTTC. It specifies CASSSGTGFGYTF. The variable domain in full, completed from reference TRBV19 and TRBJ1-2, reads DGGITQSPKYLFRKEGQNVTLSCEQNLNHDAMYWYRQDPGQGLRLIYYSQIVNDFQKGDIAEGYSVSREKKESFPLTVTSAQKNPTAFYLCASSSGTGFGYTFGSGTRLTVV.

The genes are TRBV14 and TRBJ2-1, with TRBD1 matching over 7 bases. Looked up from germline, CDR1 is SGHDN and CDR2 is FVKESK. This CDR3 has 11 residues. V was clipped by 4 bases and J by 12 bases; unmatched bases: 3. The CDR3 bases are TGTGCCAGCAGCCCAGGGGGTGGGCAGTTCTTC. Amino acids: CASSPGGGQFF.

The rearrangement uses TRBV11-3 and TRBJ1-1; D gene uncertain. The CDR3 consists of 11 residues. Germline V gives CDR1 SGHNT, CDR2 YENEEA. V lost 6 bases and J 7 bases, leaving 9 bases between the germline ends. The CDR3 loop is CASSRGDEAFF. The CDR3 bases are TGTGCCAGCAGTCGGGGAGATGAAGCTTTCTTT.

This clone appeared once. The rearrangement uses TRBV5-1 and TRBJ2-3; TRBD1 is a possible D gene (8 bases). The CDR3 totals 15 residues. V lost 0 bases to trimming and J lost 6 bases, with 14 bases between them. Germline V CDR1 and CDR2: SGHRS, YFSETQ. This CDR3 reads CASSLDRGGPDTQYF. As DNA, the CDR3 is TGCGCCAGCAGCTTGGACAGGGGGGGCCCCGATACGCAGTATTTT.

V and J are TRBV18 and TRBJ1-5; the match to TRBD1 covers 9 bases. The CDR3 contains 15 residues. J was trimmed by 6 bases and V by 2 bases; bases with no gene match: 5. In germline, CDR1 is KGHSH, CDR2 LQKENI. CDR3 DNA sequence: TGTGCCAGCTCACCAGGACAGGGGTCCGGTCAGCCCCAGCATTTT. It codes for CASSPGQGSGQPQHF. The variable domain in full, with the rest retrieved from reference TRBV18 and TRBJ1-5, is NAGVMQNPRHLVRRRGQEARLRCSPMKGHSHVYWYRQLPEEGLKFMVYLQKENIIDESGMPKERFSAEFPKEGPSILRIQQVVRGDSAAYFCASSPGQGSGQPQHFGDGTRLSIL.

This clone has a single count. CDR3 region: CASSSLTGEETQYF. CDR3 sequence (DNA): TGTGCCAGCAGCTCCCTGACAGGGGAAGAGACCCAGTACTTC. This chain uses TRBV13 with TRBJ2-5, with 8 bases matching TRBD1. Germline V lookup: CDR1 PRHDT, CDR2 FYEKMQ (reference sequence). Trimming took 4 bases from V and 3 from J; bases not matched to a gene: 4. This CDR3 has 14 amino acids.

The chain carries TRBV6-9 and TRBJ2-7; TRBD2 agrees at 10 bases. The germline CDR1 and CDR2 sequences are MNHGY and SVAAGI. The CDR3 has 13 amino acids. V lost 2 bases and J lost 5; bases outside the gene matches: 0. This chain's CDR3 is CASSYTSGNEQYF. CDR3 DNA sequence: TGTGCCAGCAGTTATACTAGCGGGAACGAGCAGTACTTC.

This clone was counted only a few times. This chain uses TRBV6-1 with TRBJ2-7; 7 bases map to TRBD2. The CDR3 loop spans 13 amino acids. Per germline, CDR1 MNHNS and CDR2 SASEGT. J gave up 3 bases and V 3 bases, and 2 bases lay outside the gene matches. The CDR3 here is CASSDGGGYEQYF. The CDR3 DNA reads TGTGCCAGCAGTGATGGGGGGGGCTACGAGCAGTACTTC.

The V and J genes are TRBV11-1 and TRBJ2-1; D perhaps matches TRBD1 (5 bases). The CDR3 loop spans 16 amino acids. V shed 1 base and J shed 3 bases, with 13 bases lying between them. From germline, CDR1 is SGHAT and CDR2 FQDESV (reference sequence). The CDR3 loop is CASSLGGQGLYNEQFF. The CDR3 nucleotides read TGTGCCAGCAGCTTAGGGGGTCAGGGCCTCTACAATGAGCAGTTCTTC.

This chain joins TRBV11-2 and TRBJ2-1; unclear D gene. CDR3 length equals 14 residues. Trimming shortened V by 0 bases and J by 12 bases, and 15 bases separated the two germline ends. Germline V CDR1 and CDR2: SGHAT, FQNNGV. The CDR3 DNA reads TGTGCCAGCAGCTTAGATTCTCTACGAGTGAGGCAGTTCTTC. It is translated as CASSLDSLRVRQFF. Combining the CDR3 with reference TRBV11-2 and TRBJ2-1 gives the whole variable domain EAGVAQSPRYKIIEKRQSVAFWCNPISGHATLYWYQQILGQGPKLLIQFQNNGVVDDSQLPKDRFSAERLKGVDSTLKIQPAKLEDSAVYLCASSLDSLRVRQFFGPGTRLTVL.

This chain uses TRBV28 with TRBJ2-3; TRBD2 agrees at 8 bases. Looked up from germline, CDR1 is MDHEN and CDR2 is SYDVKM. The CDR3 runs to 16 residues. The junction had 11 bases not matched to a gene; V was cut back by 4 bases and J by 5 bases. The CDR3 reads CASSSPAGAFGDTQYF. The CDR3 nucleotides are TGTGCCAGCAGTTCGCCAGCGGGAGCCTTTGGAGATACGCAGTATTTT. The full variable domain, with the rest looked up from reference TRBV28 and TRBJ2-3, is DVKVTQSSRYLVKRTGEKVFLECVQDMDHENMFWYRQDPGLGLRLIYFSYDVKMKEKGDIPEGYSVSREKKERFSLILESASTNQTSMYLCASSSPAGAFGDTQYFGPGTRLTVL.

The rearrangement joins TRBV28 to TRBJ1-2, with 8 bases that match TRBD1. This CDR3 is built from 16 residues. Unmatched junction bases numbered 13, after V lost 5 bases and J lost 5 bases. Germline V gene data show CDR1 as MDHEN and CDR2 as SYDVKM. The CDR3 loop is CASSPPRGRLDYGYTF. As DNA, the CDR3 is TGTGCCAGCAGTCCCCCCAGGGGGCGGCTTGATTATGGCTACACCTTC.

The V call is TRBV6-1, the J call TRBJ2-7; 7 bases are shared with TRBD2. Germline assignment: CDR1 MNHNS and CDR2 SASEGT. CDR3 size: 12 residues. Germline trimming cut 3 bases from V and 5 bases from J; bases unmatched to any gene: 1. CDR3 loop: CASSEGLNEQYF. Written as DNA, the CDR3 is TGTGCCAGCAGTGAGGGACTAAACGAGCAGTACTTC.

The chain combines TRBV11-2 with TRBJ2-1, with TRBD1 identical over 10 bases. V lost 5 bases, J lost 11 bases, and 12 bases stayed unmatched. The CDR3 extends over 15 amino acids. The germline V gene has CDR1 SGHAT and CDR2 FQNNGV. The CDR3 protein is CASSPPGTGVAKQFF. The DNA for the CDR3 is TGTGCCAGCAGCCCCCCCGGGACAGGGGTGGCTAAGCAGTTCTTC.

The chain uses TRBV19 and TRBJ1-3; TRBD1 is a possible D gene (6 bases). The germline V gene has CDR1 LNHDA and CDR2 SQIVND (reference sequence). Trimming removed 11 bases from V and 2 bases from J, with 16 bases in between. This CDR3 has 14 residues. The CDR3 is CAGRSTGPGNTIYF. For the CDR3, the DNA is TGTGCCGGCAGATCGACAGGTCCTGGAAACACCATATATTTT.

The chain recombines TRBV18 with TRBJ2-3, with D hard to call. The germline V gene encodes CDR1 KGHSH and CDR2 LQKENI. The CDR3 extends over 13 amino acids. V was pared by 0 bases and J by 6 bases, with 7 bases between. The CDR3 sequence is CASSPPVADTQYF. CDR3 DNA: TGTGCCAGCTCACCACCGGTAGCCGATACGCAGTATTTT.

The V call is TRBV5-1, the J call TRBJ1-5; D uncertain. Germline V CDR1 and CDR2: SGHRS, YFSETQ. Trimming removed 0 bases from V and 3 bases from J, with 7 bases in between. This CDR3 spans 14 amino acids. Here the CDR3 DNA reads TGCGCCAGCAGCTTGGGGCTAGCCAATCAGCCCCAGCATTTT. Translating gives CASSLGLANQPQHF.